The sample holds one count of the clone carrying this T cell receptor (beta chain). Produced via immunoSEQ multiplex PCR; TCRdb's table is partial and in-frame only. The sample includes almost 85,000 clones, roughly 84% of them seen just once. CDR1 SGHNT and CDR2 YYREEE come from the germline V gene (reference sequence). The length of the CDR3 is 16 residues. J gave up 3 bases and V 4 bases, and 6 bases lay outside the gene matches. The data stem from a study of control samples from healthy donors and cancer patients. The chain uses TRBV5-4 and TRBJ2-7, with 14 nucleotides matching TRBD2. Sequenced input: PBMCs. This clonotype was obtained from a man aged 55 to 70 with head and neck cancer. The CDR3: CASSPGLAGANYEQYF. The CDR3 DNA follows: TGTGCCAGCAGCCCGGGACTAGCGGGAGCCAACTACGAGCAGTACTTC. The full variable domain, rest sourced from reference TRBV5-4 and TRBJ2-7, is ETGVTQSPTHLIKTRGQQVTLRCSSQSGHNTVSWYQQALGQGPQFIFQYYREEENGRGNFPPRFSGLQFPNYSSELNVNALELDDSALYLCASSPGLAGANYEQYFGPGTRLTVT.